This T cell receptor (beta chain) was identified in a study of cytomegalovirus exposure and HLA in healthy donors. At the level of the study: HLA-typed donors contributed 65 million to 85 million unique TCRs, which were held in an early data release. Study-wide findings and caveats: A later analysis revealed that TCR association rates differed between HLA loci, peaking at DRB1 and bottoming out at HLA-C.

A word on this clone: No antigen is known for it.

The PCR employed 60 Vbeta primers together with 13 Jbeta primers. Repertoires were generated with immunoSEQ multiplex PCR, while TCRdb's copy carries only in-frame clones and drops some. This sample yields roughly 120,000 clones, of which about 78% are seen a single time; 6.5% to 9% belongs to the top ten. The V end lost 0 bases, the J end lost 4 bases, and 11 bases lay between the germline ends. Germline V gene data show CDR1 as SGHTS and CDR2 as YDEGEE. There are 14 residues in the CDR3. This rearrangement joins TRBV5-8 to TRBJ2-7, with D uncertain. The TCR originated in a woman in her thirties or forties in good health and CMV-seropositive. What was sequenced was PBMCs. The CDR3 DNA reads TGTGCCAGCAGCTTGGGTCAGCGTTTGTACGAGCAGTACTTC. As protein: CASSLGQRLYEQYF.